A selection of T cell receptor beta chains follows, all from one sample in a study of cytomegalovirus exposure and HLA in healthy donors. Assay: immunoSEQ multiplex PCR; the TCRdb copy retains only in-frame clones and omits some. This table has roughly 140,000 clones, roughly 77% appearing once. Material for sequencing was PBMCs. The source is a woman aged 25-40 years in good health and CMV-seronegative. CDR3s include the opening cysteine and the closing phenylalanine or tryptophan. D genes are given only for firm matches. Clone size is shown for a subset of rows, as once, few, many or a class of expanded clone.

j_call v_call clone_size d_call cdr3_aa cdr3_nt
TRBJ2-2 TRBV29-1 . . CSVEGTRDTGELFF TGCAGCGTTGAAGGTACCAGGGACACCGGGGAGCTGTTTTTT
TRBJ2-1 TRBV18 . TRBD1 CASSPQSDRGTEQFF TGTGCCAGCTCACCTCAGTCGGACAGGGGAACTGAGCAGTTCTTC
TRBJ2-7 TRBV7-9 . TRBD2 CASSLEGRGLAGERVEQYF TGTGCCAGCAGCTTAGAGGGGAGAGGACTAGCGGGAGAGAGAGTCGAGCAGTACTTC
TRBJ2-1 TRBV7-8 . . CASRVQNEQFF TGTGCCAGCAGGGTCCAGAATGAGCAGTTCTTC
TRBJ2-2 TRBV6-4 few . CASSDWPNTGELFF TGTGCCAGCAGTGACTGGCCGAACACCGGGGAGCTGTTTTTT
TRBJ1-5 TRBV28 . . CASTPLAYSNQPQHF TGTGCCAGCACCCCTTTAGCCTATAGCAATCAGCCCCAGCATTTT
TRBJ1-4 TRBV28 . . CASRNPGEKLFF TGTGCCAGCAGAAATCCGGGTGAAAAACTGTTTTTT
TRBJ1-2 TRBV29-1 . TRBD1 CSVDPLFGTDYGYTF TGCAGCGTTGACCCCTTATTCGGGACAGATTATGGCTACACCTTC
TRBJ1-6 TRBV7-9 . TRBD1 CASSSTYRGNNSPLHF TGTGCCAGCAGCTCAACCTACAGGGGAAACAATTCACCCCTCCACTTT
TRBJ2-3 TRBV11-2 . TRBD2 CASSRRGLAGGITDTQYF TGTGCCAGCAGCCGAAGGGGACTAGCGGGAGGAATTACAGATACGCAGTATTTT
TRBJ1-5 TRBV7-6 . . CASSYQGYSNQPQHF TGTGCCAGCAGCTATCAGGGATATAGCAATCAGCCCCAGCATTTT
TRBJ1-5 TRBV28 . TRBD1 CASSSTGGKSQPQHF TGTGCCAGCAGTTCGACAGGGGGCAAAAGCCAGCCCCAGCATTTT
TRBJ2-2 TRBV19 . . CASSLVGVAGELFF TGTGCCAGTAGCCTAGTTGGTGTGGCCGGGGAGCTGTTTTTT
TRBJ2-4 TRBV5-1 . TRBD1 CASSSGQGAKNIQYF TGCGCCAGCAGTAGCGGACAGGGGGCCAAAAACATTCAGTACTTC
TRBJ1-1 TRBV19 . TRBD1 CASSNRGLITEAFF TGTGCCAGTAGTAACAGGGGGTTAATCACTGAAGCTTTCTTT
TRBJ1-1 TRBV27 . TRBD1 CASSLFGTASEAFF TGTGCCAGCAGTTTATTTGGGACAGCCTCTGAAGCTTTCTTT
TRBJ1-4 TRBV18 . TRBD1 CASSPGTAGTNEKLFF TGTGCCAGCTCACCAGGGACAGCGGGAACTAATGAAAAACTGTTTTTT
TRBJ2-1 TRBV5-1 few TRBD2 CASRASGGAYNEQFF TGCGCCAGCAGGGCTAGCGGGGGGGCCTACAATGAGCAGTTCTTC
TRBJ1-1 TRBV29-1 . . CSVEDLGRGTEAFF TGCAGCGTTGAAGATTTGGGGAGGGGCACTGAAGCTTTCTTT
TRBJ2-3 TRBV9 . TRBD2 CASSVDAGGAGDTQYF TGTGCCAGCAGCGTAGATGCGGGGGGGGCTGGAGATACGCAGTATTTT
TRBJ2-6 TRBV19 once . CASKRFGYSGANVLTF TGTGCCAGTAAACGTTTCGGGTACTCTGGGGCCAACGTCCTGACTTTC
TRBJ1-5 TRBV7-2 . TRBD1 CASSSDRRQPQHF TGTGCCAGCAGCTCGGACAGGAGGCAGCCCCAGCATTTT
TRBJ2-5 TRBV6-1 . TRBD2 CASRRLAGEETQYF TGTGCCAGCAGGCGACTAGCGGGAGAAGAGACCCAGTACTTC
TRBJ2-3 TRBV7-3 few TRBD2 CASSRGVADTQYF TGTGCCAGCAGCCGGGGGGTGGCAGATACGCAGTATTTT
TRBJ1-2 TRBV28 . TRBD1 CASSLSGGEDYGYTF TGTGCCAGCAGTTTATCAGGGGGCGAGGACTATGGCTACACCTTC
TRBJ2-6 TRBV7-9 . TRBD1 CASSRGTGGAGANVLTF TGTGCCAGCAGCCGCGGGACAGGGGGGGCTGGGGCCAACGTCCTGACTTTC
TRBJ2-7 TRBV6-1 few TRBD1 CASSEVGGRLPYEQYF TGTGCCAGCAGTGAAGTAGGGGGCAGACTACCCTACGAGCAGTACTTC
TRBJ2-3 TRBV25-1 . . CASSPSDRPTDTQYF TGTGCCAGCAGTCCCAGCGACAGACCCACAGATACGCAGTATTTT
TRBJ2-7 TRBV28 . TRBD2 CASSPLGTSDYVEQYF TGTGCCAGCAGTCCCCTCGGGACTAGCGATTACGTGGAGCAGTACTTC
TRBJ2-3 TRBV4-2 . . CASSQDPGGTDTQYF TGTGCCAGCAGCCAAGATCCCGGGGGCACAGATACGCAGTATTTT
TRBJ1-1 TRBV5-1 . . CASSLLSLNTEAFF TGCGCCAGCAGCTTGCTTTCCTTGAACACTGAAGCTTTCTTT
TRBJ2-1 TRBV29-1 few TRBD2 CSATGTSYNEQFF TGCAGCGCCACCGGGACTAGCTACAATGAGCAGTTCTTC
TRBJ2-2 TRBV19 . TRBD1 CASSTGQGRDTGELFF TGTGCCAGTAGTACCGGACAGGGGAGGGACACCGGGGAGCTGTTTTTT
TRBJ2-3 TRBV6-5 . . CASIPPGTDTQYF TGTGCCAGCATACCTCCGGGCACAGATACGCAGTATTTT
TRBJ2-1 TRBV19 . . CASSIDGTRENEQFF TGTGCCAGTAGTATTGACGGCACTAGGGAGAATGAGCAGTTCTTC
TRBJ2-5 TRBV20-1 . . CSARGGETQYF TGCAGTGCTAGAGGAGGAGAGACCCAGTACTTC
TRBJ1-5 TRBV27 few . CASSPLFRSNQPQHF TGTGCCAGCAGCCCCCTATTCCGCAGCAATCAGCCCCAGCATTTT
TRBJ2-3 TRBV5-1 . . CASSLDSSTDTQYF TGCGCCAGCAGCTTGGACAGTTCCACAGATACGCAGTATTTT
TRBJ1-3 TRBV5-4 once TRBD1 CASSFGVTGSISGNTIYF TGTGCCAGCAGCTTCGGGGTGACAGGGTCTATCTCTGGAAACACCATATATTTT
TRBJ2-3 TRBV4-2 . . CASGPSTDTQYF TGTGCCAGCGGCCCGAGCACAGATACGCAGTATTTT
TRBJ2-7 TRBV11-1 . . CASSPSSGAPYEQYF TGTGCCAGCAGCCCCTCTAGTGGAGCCCCCTACGAGCAGTACTTC
TRBJ2-7 TRBV15 . . CATSRAAQGSYEQYF TGTGCCACCAGCAGGGCTGCACAGGGTTCCTACGAGCAGTACTTC
TRBJ2-1 TRBV5-5 . TRBD1 CASSPRDRMANNEQFF TGTGCCAGCAGCCCAAGGGACAGGATGGCCAACAATGAGCAGTTCTTC
TRBJ1-2 TRBV5-5 . . CASSLWQHYGYTF TGTGCCAGCAGCTTGTGGCAACACTATGGCTACACCTTC
TRBJ2-5 TRBV5-5 . TRBD1 CASSLGGGTGEETQYF TGTGCCAGCAGCTTGGGAGGAGGGACAGGGGAAGAGACCCAGTACTTC
TRBJ2-5 TRBV4-1 . . CASSSHRGGVLETQYF TGCGCCAGCAGCTCCCACAGGGGGGGTGTTTTGGAGACCCAGTACTTC
TRBJ2-4 TRBV4-2 . . CASSQDSASAHIQYF TGTGCCAGCAGCCAAGATAGTGCTAGCGCCCACATTCAGTACTTC
TRBJ2-1 TRBV5-1 . . CASSLTGGAYNEQFF TGCGCCAGCAGCTTAACAGGGGGGGCTTACAATGAGCAGTTCTTC
TRBJ2-3 TRBV30 . TRBD2 CAWSFSGGSQDTQYF TGTGCCTGGAGTTTTAGCGGGGGCTCCCAAGATACGCAGTATTTT
TRBJ2-7 TRBV5-1 few . CASSLAAGHDEQYF TGCGCCAGCAGCTTGGCCGCAGGGCATGACGAGCAGTACTTC
TRBJ2-2 TRBV5-1 . . CASSQAAGDTGELFF TGCGCCAGCAGCCAGGCGGCGGGTGACACCGGGGAGCTGTTTTTT
TRBJ2-1 TRBV14 few . CASSTTGPVSYNEQFF TGTGCCAGCAGCACCACAGGGCCCGTTTCCTACAATGAGCAGTTCTTC
TRBJ2-1 TRBV7-9 . . CASNGNEQFF TGTGCCAGCAACGGGAATGAGCAGTTCTTC
TRBJ2-6 TRBV6-5 . TRBD1 CASRTGAAGANVLTF TGTGCCAGCCGTACAGGGGCGGCTGGGGCCAACGTCCTGACTTTC
TRBJ2-1 TRBV5-8 once . CVRDCEGFSYNEQFF TGTGTCCGCGATTGTGAGGGCTTCTCCTACAATGAGCAGTTCTTC
TRBJ2-1 TRBV28 . . CASSPRQSYNEQFF TGTGCCAGCAGTCCCCGACAGTCCTACAATGAGCAGTTCTTC
TRBJ2-1 TRBV30 . . CAWTSFREQFF TGTGCCTGGACCTCTTTTCGGGAGCAGTTCTTC
TRBJ1-2 TRBV30 once . CAWSFTVWGGYTF TGTGCCTGGAGCTTCACAGTTTGGGGCGGCTACACCTTC
TRBJ1-1 TRBV7-9 . . CASSSRGPLRFPEAFF TGTGCCAGCAGCTCCCGAGGCCCGTTAAGATTCCCTGAAGCTTTCTTT